This T cell receptor beta chain was found in a study of T cell clonality in common variable immunodeficiency (dated by TCRdb to between 2015 and 2017). In its sample, this clone was seen many times. The target of this receptor is not known. CVID samples and control samples contributed equivalent amounts of genomic DNA as sequencing input. For every sample, a 60 bp segment covering the rearranged TCRbeta CDR3 region was amplified and then sequenced. The immunoSEQ assay, a bias-corrected multiplex PCR combined with high-throughput sequencing, was used for TCRbeta amplification. Turning to the authors' computational methods: Every unique nucleotide sequence was considered a clone and was annotated with V, D and J genes, copy number and frequency. Sequences were labeled productive if in frame, and non-productive if out of frame or containing stop codons. Clonality was calculated from Shannon's entropy as previously described. Mean CDR3 Kyte-Doolittle hydropathy was derived from the predicted amino acid sequences of productive clones. The R hclust function was used to hierarchically cluster scaled V gene usage with Manhattan distance and complete linkage. Sharing of clones by CDR3 amino acid sequence was evaluated by resampling 12 repertoires per group over 100 rounds. The repertoires were screened for more than 55 published EBV-specific TCRbeta sequences and approximately 240 published CMV-specific TCRbeta sequences. A couple of CVID samples that yielded fewer than 10,000 sequences were excluded from the analysis, so approximately 40 CVID repertoires were retained. Not all clones reach the TCRdb copy of this immuneACCESS table, which keeps in-frame sequences only. Checked studies attribute under half of the gap to unresolved V genes and leave the rest unexplained. That table furnishes V, J and clone size, whereas the DNA furnished D and trimming. This sample holds about 37,000 clones in total, without any singletons. In total, the top ten clones hold 0.95% of the sample.

Both CVID patients and healthy controls were predominantly of Caucasian heritage. Heparinized peripheral whole blood samples of 5 to 8 ml were collected from each donor. Genomic DNA from adults with common variable immune deficiency (CVID) and from healthy adult controls was used to sequence TCRbeta CDR3 repertoires. There were about 22 healthy adult volunteers in the control group (around twelve female and 10 or so male), ranging in age from about 23 to 66 years, with a mean age of roughly 35. To isolate peripheral blood mononuclear cells, diluted blood was subjected to density centrifugation over Hypaque 1077 or Ficoll-Paque. Unsorted mononuclear cells served as the source of genomic DNA, which was extracted either by Qiagen column purification or by a centrifugation-based method. Study-wide findings and limitations: Compared with healthy controls, CVID subjects showed increased TCRbeta clonality (t-test p = 0.018), a feature most characteristic of about a third of subjects. Patient heterogeneity within the CVID cohort put limits on correlating repertoire features with clinical complications. CVID TCRbeta sequences were reported to have fewer deletions and N-nucleotide insertions and to lack highly modified clones with 13 or more V deletions. Although equal DNA input was used, an average of about 80,000 unique sequences per sample was obtained for controls, compared with 30,000 to 35,000 for CVID samples. CVID subjects shared fewer TCRbeta clones with each other than healthy controls did (p < 0.0001). It was noted by the authors that sequencing of the repertoires of T cell subpopulations would be needed to clarify the cause of the increased clonality in CVID.

This TCR derives from a person aged 18 to 75 in good health. Specimen: peripheral blood mononuclear cells.

CDR3 bases read: TGTGCCAGCAGTGTGGGGGGGACACCACTCCGGGTGGAA. Its amino acids are CASSVGGTPLRVE. In full, the CDR3 reads CASSVGGTPLRVEAFF. The rearranged segments are TRBV6-1 and TRBJ1-1; TRBD1 could be the D gene, as 6 bases match. The read stops 3 residues short of the end of the CDR3; the missing end is completed from the germline J gene. Its CDR3 holds 16 amino acids, cysteine through phenylalanine. Shown are 39 bases from within the CDR3, in frame from base 1. The germline V gene specifies MNHNS as CDR1 and SASEGT as CDR2.